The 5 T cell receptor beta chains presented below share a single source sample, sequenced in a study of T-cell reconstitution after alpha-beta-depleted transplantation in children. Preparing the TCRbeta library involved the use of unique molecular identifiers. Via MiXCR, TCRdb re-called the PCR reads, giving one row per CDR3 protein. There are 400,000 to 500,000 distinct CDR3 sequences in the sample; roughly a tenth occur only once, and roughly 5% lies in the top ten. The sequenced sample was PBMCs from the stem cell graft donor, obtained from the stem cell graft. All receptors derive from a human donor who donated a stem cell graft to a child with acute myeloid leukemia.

CDR3 amino acids: CASLVLAYEQYV. The CDR3 DNA reads as TGTGCCAGCTTGGTACTAGCCTACGAGCAGTACGTC. The chain joins TRBV2 to TRBJ2-7, with D possibly matching TRBD2 (5 bases). CDR1 is SNHLY and CDR2 is FYNNEI in the germline V gene. The ends were cut back, 8 bases at V and 2 bases at J, with 10 bases in the middle. The CDR3 totals 12 residues.

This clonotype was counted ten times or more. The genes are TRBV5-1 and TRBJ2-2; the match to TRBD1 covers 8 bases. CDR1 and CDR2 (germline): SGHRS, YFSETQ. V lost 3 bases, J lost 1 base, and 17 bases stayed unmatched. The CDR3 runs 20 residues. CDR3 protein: CASSSIGETGDPLNTGELFF. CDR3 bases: TGCGCCAGCAGCTCTATAGGCGAGACAGGGGACCCTCTGAACACCGGGGAGCTGTTTTTT.

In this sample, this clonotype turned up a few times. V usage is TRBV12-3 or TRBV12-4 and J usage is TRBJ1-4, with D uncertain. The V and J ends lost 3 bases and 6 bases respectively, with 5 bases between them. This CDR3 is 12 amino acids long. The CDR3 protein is CASSFLHEKLFF. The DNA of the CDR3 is TGTGCCAGCAGTTTTCTTCATGAAAAACTGTTTTTT.

CDR3 coding DNA: TGTGCCAGCAGCCCCAGGAGTAGCGACTCCTACGAGCAGTACTTC. Its translation is CASSPRSSDSYEQYF. The V and J genes are TRBV9 and TRBJ2-7, with D tentatively TRBD2 (5 bases). This CDR3 comprises 15 residues. V lost 4 bases and J lost 0, with 14 bases in between. Germline V CDR1 and CDR2: SGDLS, YYNGEE. Filled out from reference TRBV9 and TRBJ2-7, the complete variable domain reads DSGVTQTPKHLITATGQRVTLRCSPRSGDLSVYWYQQSLDQGLQFLIQYYNGEERAKGNILERFSAQQFPDLHSELNLSSLELGDSALYFCASSPRSSDSYEQYFGPGTRLTVT.

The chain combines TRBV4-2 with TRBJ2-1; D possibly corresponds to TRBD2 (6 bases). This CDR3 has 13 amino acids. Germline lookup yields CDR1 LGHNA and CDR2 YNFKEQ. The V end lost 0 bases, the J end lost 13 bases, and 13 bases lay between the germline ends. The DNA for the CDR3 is TGTGCCAGCAGCCAAGAGACGGGGGAACCTCAGTTCTTC. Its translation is CASSQETGEPQFF.